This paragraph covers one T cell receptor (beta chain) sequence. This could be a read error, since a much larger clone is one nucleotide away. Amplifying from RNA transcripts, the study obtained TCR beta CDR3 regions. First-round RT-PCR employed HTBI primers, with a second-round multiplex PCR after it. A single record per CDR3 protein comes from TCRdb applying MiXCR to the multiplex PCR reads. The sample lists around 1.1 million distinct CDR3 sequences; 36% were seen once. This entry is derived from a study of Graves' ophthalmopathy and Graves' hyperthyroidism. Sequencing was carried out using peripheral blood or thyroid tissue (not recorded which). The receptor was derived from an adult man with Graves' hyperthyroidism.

Written as DNA, the CDR3 is TGCGCCAGCAACGACCCCATGAATTACCAAGAGACCCAGTACTTC. It encodes CASNDPMNYQETQYF. The genes are TRBV10-2 and TRBJ2-5; D not certain. The V end lost 7 bases, the J end lost 0 bases, and 15 bases lay between the germline ends. The CDR3 runs to 15 residues. Germline V gene sequence: CDR1 WSHSY, CDR2 SAAADI.